This T cell receptor (beta chain) was sequenced for a study of T cells after yellow fever vaccination. Making TCR cDNA involved 5'RACE template switching, which added UMIs and a universal primer site. From the 5' RACE reads, TCRdb called clonotypes with MiXCR, one entry per CDR3 protein. Of around 50,000 distinct CDR3 sequences listed, 7% to 9% are singletons. The table lists this clonotype with many counts. Its antigen is undetermined. Study results and limitations: Just a small share of clonotypes turned up in the CD4 compartment as well as the CD8 compartment.

V lost 0 bases and J lost 0; bases outside the gene matches: 9. The CDR3 contains 21 residues. Germline-derived CDR1 and CDR2 are SGHRS and YFSETQ. The source was CD8+ T cells sorted from PBMCs, collected around 15 days after the first yellow fever vaccination. The source is a man aged 18 to 35 who received the YFV17D yellow fever vaccine. This chain joins TRBV5-1 and TRBJ2-1; 16 nucleotides line up with TRBD2. The CDR3 spells CASSLEGLAGGFESSYNEQFF. The DNA for the CDR3 is TGCGCCAGCAGCTTGGAGGGACTAGCGGGGGGGTTCGAAAGCTCCTACAATGAGCAGTTCTTC.